A single sample gave rise to the 5 T cell receptor beta chains below, sequenced in a study of low-dose radiotherapy and immunotherapy resistance in tumors. Time point specified: after trial treatment. Treatment here: LDRT plus nivolumab, ipilimumab, low-dose cyclophosphamide and aspirin (RACIN trial). TRAV- and TRBV-specific primers were used for first-strand cDNA, which covered alpha and beta chains. For amplifying TCRs, the PCR ran for approximately 18 cycles with Phusion, which was used together with a constant-region primer and the adapter on the V primers. Via MiXCR, TCRdb re-called the reads, giving one row per CDR3 protein. The profile shows about 80,000 distinct CDR3 sequences, roughly 17% of them singletons. Sequencing was performed on PBMCs, taken after low-dose radiotherapy plus immunotherapy. Receptor source: a male donor with prostate cancer.

The sample holds many counts of this clonotype. This chain connects TRBV19 to TRBJ1-5, with 7 nucleotides matching TRBD1. The trim removed 5 bases at V and 2 bases at J, leaving 9 bases unmatched. The CDR3 has 16 amino acids. The germline CDR1 and CDR2 sequences are LNHDA and SQIVND (reference sequence). CDR3: CASSPSGGKGNQPQHF. CDR3 in DNA: TGTGCCAGTAGTCCGTCAGGGGGAAAGGGCAATCAGCCCCAGCATTTT.

This clonotype occurred many times. The chain recombines TRBV6-2 or TRBV6-3 with TRBJ2-1; 12 bases are shared with TRBD2. This CDR3 region has 15 residues. The V gene's germline CDR1 is MNHEY and CDR2 SVGEGT. V was clipped by 5 bases and J by 7 bases; unmatched bases: 6. The CDR3 reads CASSPSGRARNEQFF. CDR3 DNA sequence: TGTGCCAGCAGTCCTAGCGGGAGGGCCCGGAATGAGCAGTTCTTC.

About this clonotype: One junction end does not reproduce the germline sequence, and a read error may be involved. The chain recombines TRBV11-2 with TRBJ2-1; no clear D gene. Germline lookup yields CDR1 SGHAT and CDR2 FQNNGV. The CDR3 spans 16 residues. The CDR3 protein is CASNLEFPRIWSAQFF. CDR3 DNA sequence: TGTGCCAGCAACTTAGAGTTTCCGAGAATCTGGTCGGCGCAGTTCTTC.

V is TRBV19 and J is TRBJ2-7; 14 nucleotides agree with TRBD2. The V gene's germline CDR1 is LNHDA and CDR2 SQIVND (reference sequence). The CDR3 spans 15 residues. J gave up 3 bases and V 5 bases, and 3 bases lay outside the gene matches. The CDR3 loop is CASSSGLAGVYEQYF. CDR3 bases: TGTGCCAGTAGTTCGGGACTAGCGGGGGTCTACGAGCAGTACTTC.

The chain couples TRBV6-2 or TRBV6-3 to TRBJ1-1, with D uncertain. The germline V gene encodes CDR1 MNHEY and CDR2 SVGEGT. With 10 bases removed from V and 5 bases from J, the gap between germline ends came to 11 bases. This CDR3 has 11 residues. The CDR3 bases are TGTGCCACCAACCCACGGACTGAAGCTTTCTTT. It translates to CATNPRTEAFF.